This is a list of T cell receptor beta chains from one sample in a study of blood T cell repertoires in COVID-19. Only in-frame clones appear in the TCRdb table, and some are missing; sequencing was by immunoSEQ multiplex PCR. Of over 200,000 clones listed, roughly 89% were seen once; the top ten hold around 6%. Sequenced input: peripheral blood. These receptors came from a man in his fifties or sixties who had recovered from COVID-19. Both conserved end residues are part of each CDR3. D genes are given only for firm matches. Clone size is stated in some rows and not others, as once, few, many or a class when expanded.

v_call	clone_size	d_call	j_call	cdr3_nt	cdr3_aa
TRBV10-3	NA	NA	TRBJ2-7	TGTGCCATGTCTCCGGGACAGGGAATTATACTAGCGGGAAACGAGCAGTACTTC	CAMSPGQGIILAGNEQYF
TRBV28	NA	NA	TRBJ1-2	TGTGCCAGCTGCAGGGTCTCCTATGGCTACACCTTC	CASCRVSYGYTF
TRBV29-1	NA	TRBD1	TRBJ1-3	TGCAGCGTCCGACAGGGGTCGAACACCATATATTTT	CSVRQGSNTIYF
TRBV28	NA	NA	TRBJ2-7	TGTGCCAGCAGTTTAAGCCGAATCGAGCAGTACTTC	CASSLSRIEQYF
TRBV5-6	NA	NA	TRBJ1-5	TGTGCCAGCAGCTTGGGGCCGACAGCGATTTCGGCTCAGCCCCAGCATTTT	CASSLGPTAISAQPQHF
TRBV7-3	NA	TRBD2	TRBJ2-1	TGTGCCAGCAGCTTACAGCGGGGGGGCGTTAACTCCTACAATGAGCAGTTCTTC	CASSLQRGGVNSYNEQFF
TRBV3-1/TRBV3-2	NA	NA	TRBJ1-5	TGTGCCAGCAGTCAGGACTCACGACAGCCCCAGCATTTT	CASSQDSRQPQHF
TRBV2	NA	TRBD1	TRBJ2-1	TGTGCCAGCAGGGCTGGACAGGGATTTAGAGATGAGCAGTTCTTC	CASRAGQGFRDEQFF
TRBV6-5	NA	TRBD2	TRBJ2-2	TGTGCCAGCTTCCAGCGGGGGAACACCGGGGAGCTGTTTTTT	CASFQRGNTGELFF
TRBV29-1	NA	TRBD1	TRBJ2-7	TGCAGCGTTGCCGGGACAGGGTTTATAGAGCAGTACTTC	CSVAGTGFIEQYF
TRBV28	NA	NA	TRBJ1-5	TGTGCCAGCAGTGACTTCCGAGTCAATCAGCCCCAGCATTTT	CASSDFRVNQPQHF
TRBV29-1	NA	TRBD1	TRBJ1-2	TGCAGCATTAAAAAAACAGGGGGAAACTATGGCTACACCTTC	CSIKKTGGNYGYTF
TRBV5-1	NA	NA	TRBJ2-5	TGCGCCAGCAGCTTGGCCACCGGGACCCAGTACTTC	CASSLATGTQYF
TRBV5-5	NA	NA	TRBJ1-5	TGTGCCAGCAACACAGTGTATAGCAATCAGCCCCAGCATTTT	CASNTVYSNQPQHF
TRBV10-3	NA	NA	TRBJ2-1	TGTGCCATCAGTGAGTCGGCCCCGATGATCGATGAGCAGTTCTTC	CAISESAPMIDEQFF
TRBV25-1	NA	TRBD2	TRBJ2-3	TGTGCCAGCGGACCCCTCACGGGAGGGATAACAGATACGCAGTATTTT	CASGPLTGGITDTQYF
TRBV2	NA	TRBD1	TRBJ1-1	TGTGCCAGCAGTGGGACAGGGTTGACTGAAGCTTTCTTT	CASSGTGLTEAFF
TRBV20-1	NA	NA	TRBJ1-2	TGCAGTGCTAGATCGGGTTCGGCGAGTACCTTC	CSARSGSASTF
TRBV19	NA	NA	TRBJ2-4	TGTGCCAGTAGTCCAATTGACACCTTGGGAGGCAAAAACATTCAGTACTTC	CASSPIDTLGGKNIQYF
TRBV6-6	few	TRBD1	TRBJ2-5	TGTGCCAGCAGTAAAACCAGGACAGGGCGTGGAGAGACCCAGTACTTC	CASSKTRTGRGETQYF
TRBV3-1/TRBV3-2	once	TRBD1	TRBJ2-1	TGTGCCAGCAGCCAAGATCCGACAGGGGCCCGATTCTTC	CASSQDPTGARFF
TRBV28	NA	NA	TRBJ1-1	TGTGCCAGCAGTTTAGGGCTCCGAACCACTGAAGCTTTCTTT	CASSLGLRTTEAFF